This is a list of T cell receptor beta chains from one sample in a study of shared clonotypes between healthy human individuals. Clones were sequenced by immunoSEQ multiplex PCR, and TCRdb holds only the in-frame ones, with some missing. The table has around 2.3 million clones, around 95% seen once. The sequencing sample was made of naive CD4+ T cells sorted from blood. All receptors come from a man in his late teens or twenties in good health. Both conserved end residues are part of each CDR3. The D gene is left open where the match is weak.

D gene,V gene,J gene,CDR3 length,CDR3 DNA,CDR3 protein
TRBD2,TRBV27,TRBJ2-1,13,TGTGCCAGCAGTTCGCGGGGGGCGGGTGAGCAGTTCTTC,CASSSRGAGEQFF
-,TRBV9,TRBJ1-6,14,TGTGCCAGCAGCGGCAGCATTTATAATTCACCCCTCCACTTT,CASSGSIYNSPLHF
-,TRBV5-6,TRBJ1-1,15,TGTGCCAGCAGCCGAAGACGGGTCTTGAACACTGAAGCTTTCTTT,CASSRRRVLNTEAFF
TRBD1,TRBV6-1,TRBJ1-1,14,TGTGCCAGCAAGGCTCGGACAGGGAACACTGAAGCTTTCTTT,CASKARTGNTEAFF
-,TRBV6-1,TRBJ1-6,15,TGTGCCAGCCTTTGGACCCCTGGGGAGAATTCACCCCTCCACTTT,CASLWTPGENSPLHF
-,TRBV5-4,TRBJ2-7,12,TGTGCCATCTCCCCGGGATCGGGGGAGCAGTACTTC,CAISPGSGEQYF
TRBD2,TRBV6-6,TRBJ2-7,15,TGTGCCAGCAGCTGGACTAGCGGGAGTAGGTACGAGCAGTACTTC,CASSWTSGSRYEQYF
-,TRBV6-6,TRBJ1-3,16,TGTGCCAGCACCATTACTGCGGGAGGGAATGGAAACACCATATATTTT,CASTITAGGNGNTIYF
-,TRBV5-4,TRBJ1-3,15,TGTGCCAGCAGCTTGGGACAATCCTCTGGAAACACCATATATTTT,CASSLGQSSGNTIYF
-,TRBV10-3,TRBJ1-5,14,TGTGCCATCAGTTTAGACAGATCCAATCAGCCCCAGCATTTT,CAISLDRSNQPQHF
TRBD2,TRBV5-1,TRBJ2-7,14,TGCGCCAGCAGCCTGGGACTAGTACCCTACGAGCAGTACTTC,CASSLGLVPYEQYF
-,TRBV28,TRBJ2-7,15,TGTGCCAGCAGTTCCGTTGGGGTTTACTCCTACGAGCAGTACTTC,CASSSVGVYSYEQYF
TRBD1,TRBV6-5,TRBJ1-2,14,TGTGCCAGCAGTCTTGGACAGGGGATTGGTGGCTACACCTTC,CASSLGQGIGGYTF
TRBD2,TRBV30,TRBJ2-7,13,TGTGCCTGGAAGACTAGCGGGCCCTACGAGCAGTACTTC,CAWKTSGPYEQYF
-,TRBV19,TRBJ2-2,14,TGTGCCAGTAGCAACCTGGGGGAAACCGGGGAGCTGTTTTTT,CASSNLGETGELFF
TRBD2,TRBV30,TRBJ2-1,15,TGTGCCTGGACCCCGTTCAGCGGGAGGGCCGCTCTTCAGTTCTTC,CAWTPFSGRAALQFF